This entry concerns a single TCR beta chain. This entry comes from a study of PD-1 blockade in mismatch repair-deficient tumors. Germline CDR1 is LNHDA and CDR2 is SQIVND (reference sequence). The CDR3 runs to 15 residues. V shed 4 bases and J shed 1 base, with 14 bases lying between them. The repertoire was sequenced with immunoSEQ multiplex PCR; TCRdb's copy has only in-frame clones and lacks some. The sample has roughly 130,000 clones, around nine tenths seen once. The sample consisted of peripheral blood, taken 70 to 73 weeks after starting pembrolizumab. V usage is TRBV19 and J usage is TRBJ2-7; D might be TRBD2 (5 bases). This TCR was sampled from an adult with mismatch repair-deficient cancer. The CDR3 nucleotides are TGTGCCAGTAGTACCACTAGATTTGAGTCCTACGAGCAGTACTTC. Translating gives CASSTTRFESYEQYF.